Below, 5 T cell receptor beta chains from the same sample are listed, as sequenced in a study of post-analysis software for immune sequencing data. Study results and caveats: A handful of TRBV segments were significantly more frequent in patients than in controls. TRBV5-6, TRBV5-1 and TRBV20-1 were among these segments.

Unique molecular identifiers were carried by the TCR beta cDNA libraries. TCRdb analysed the PCR reads with MiXCR anew, one entry per CDR3 protein. The sample yields 650,000 to 900,000 distinct CDR3 sequences, about 43% seen once. Their antigens remain unidentified. Specimen: blood. These receptors all come from a girl aged 5-17 years with multiple sclerosis.

V and J are TRBV6-5 and TRBJ2-3; D is undetermined. V was cut by 0 bases and J by 8 bases, with 12 bases left in between. This CDR3 has 14 residues. Germline V CDR1 and CDR2: MNHEY, SVGAGI. The CDR3 is CASSYSRVEATQYF. CDR3 nucleotides: TGTGCCAGCAGTTACTCAAGGGTCGAGGCTACGCAGTATTTT.

The J gene is TRBJ2-7, the V gene TRBV6-1, with D perhaps being TRBD1 or TRBD2 (5 bases each). Between the trimmed V and J ends, which lost 4 bases and 1 base, there was a span of 11 bases. This CDR3 is built from 14 residues. From germline, CDR1 is MNHNS and CDR2 SASEGT. The CDR3, as DNA: TGTGCCAGCAGTGGGGGACGACAATCCTACGAGCAGTACTTC. It specifies CASSGGRQSYEQYF.

The V and J genes are TRBV4-3 and TRBJ2-1; D possibly corresponds to TRBD1 (5 bases). The CDR3 totals 15 residues. Trimming took 0 bases from V and 7 from J, leaving 13 bases between them. The germline V gene has CDR1 LGHNA and CDR2 YSLEER. The CDR3 DNA reads TGCGCCAGCAGCCAAGAGTCACAGGTTCAGAATGAGCAGTTCTTC. Protein sequence: CASSQESQVQNEQFF.

Concerning this clonotype: The junction and the germline gene differ at one end; a read error may be behind it. The J gene is TRBJ2-1, the V gene TRBV6-5; D is perhaps TRBD1 (6 bases). The V gene's germline CDR1 is MNHEY and CDR2 SVGAGI. The CDR3 loop spans 15 amino acids. The CDR3 region is CTSSSGEISHNEQFF. DNA for the CDR3: TGTACCAGCAGTTCAGGGGAGATCTCCCACAATGAGCAGTTCTTC.

This clonotype was seen only once. This rearrangement joins TRBV20-1 to TRBJ2-5, with a weak D call TRBD1 (6 bases). The germline CDR1 and CDR2 sequences are DFQATT and SNEGSKA (reference sequence). Trimming stripped 6 bases from V and 3 bases from J, with 8 bases between. This CDR3 is built from 11 residues. The CDR3 region has the DNA TGCAGTGCCGGGGACAAAGAGACCCAGTACTTC. Translation: CSAGDKETQYF.